This T cell receptor beta chain is from a study of T-cell memory formation after mild COVID-19. V dropped 2 bases and J dropped 4; count of bases not matched to a gene: 4. The CDR3 has 14 amino acids. Germline values: CDR1 SGHNT, CDR2 YYREEE (reference sequence). With regard to this clonotype: Its antigen is not known.

Whole-study findings and limits: Contracting clones localized mainly to CM and EM when CD4+ and mainly to EMRA when CD8+. Whereas later expanders leaned CD4+, clones contracting day 15 to 85 showed a balanced CD4/CD8 makeup.

TCRdb independently ran MiXCR on the 5' RACE reads; one entry per CDR3 protein. The sample holds under 300,000 distinct CDR3 sequences; approximately 10% are singletons and the top ten take 22%. Sequencing was done on a sample of PBMCs or a T cell subset sorted from them (not recorded which). The chain uses TRBV5-4 and TRBJ2-5, with 8 bases matching TRBD2. The sequence came from a man younger than 35 who had mild COVID-19 (a few samples of this study predate the infection). Cell type and time point are not known. The CDR3 nucleotides are TGTGCCAGCAGCTTTCGGGGGGGCTCAGAGACCCAGTACTTC. This codes for CASSFRGGSETQYF.